The T cell receptor (beta chain) under discussion was sequenced for a study of T-cell reconstitution after alpha-beta-depleted transplantation in children (dated by TCRdb to the mid-2010s). Study-level background: Using TCR repertoire profiling, the study followed T-cell immune reconstitution in a quantitative way in children after TCRalphabeta/CD19-depleted allogeneic hematopoietic cell transplantation. Here is what the overall study found, with its caveats: The apparently early recovery of alphabetaT-cell counts about two months after transplant reportedly depended on only several hundred rapidly expanded clones that came from non-depleted graft cells. The frequencies of hyperexpanded clones fell over the following months, and after one year, T-cell counts and TCRbeta diversity were mostly attributed to newly produced T cells. In some patients, the high TCRbeta diversity seen at day 60 was put down to recipient T cells and intrathymic progenitors that had survived conditioning.

Reading the label with the study, this specimen's treatment or condition is: allogeneic hematopoietic cell transplantation with graft depleted of TCRalphabeta T cells and CD19 B cells. The children who served as transplant recipients had been given grafts of TCRalphabeta/CD19-depleted allogeneic hematopoietic cells. This clonotype came up a few times. Its antigen is currently not known. No base quality values were provided; no much bigger clone lies one nucleotide off. The method was PCR. Data came from an Illumina HiSeq 2500. Molecular barcoding was employed in the preparation of TCR libraries, with unique molecular identifiers being used to normalize TCRbeta repertoire quantification. TCRdb redid the processing of the public reads, applying fastp at Q25 and MiXCR, and retained in-frame beta chains. Each record represents a unique CDR3 protein, reported with the most common genes and DNA among its rows. The sample yields 800,000 to 1,000,000 distinct CDR3 sequences; less than 30% were counted once. The ten biggest clones cover roughly 30% of the sample.

CDR1 is given as SEHNR and CDR2 as FQNEAQ, both from the germline V gene (reference sequence). CDR3 length: 13 amino acids, cysteine to phenylalanine. Of the read, only the CDR3 DNA is kept; its 39 bases are in frame from base 1. Trimming removed 5 bases from V and 1 base from J, leaving 9 bases between the germline ends. This TCR was sampled from a boy less than two years old who had a stem cell transplant for SCID, so the T cells may come from the graft donor. The chain is made from TRBV7-9 and TRBJ2-7; TRBD2 is a weak D gene call, 5 bases matching. Specimen: PBMCs, mostly from graft donor cells, collected 360 days after TCRalphabeta/CD19-depleted stem cell transplant. The nucleotide sequence is given as TGTGCCAGCAGCACGGGGATATCCTACGAGCAGTACTTC. Translated, this gives CASSTGISYEQYF.